This T cell receptor (beta chain) appears in the sequencing data of a study of a mutant IDH1 vaccine in newly diagnosed glioma. Study at large: Among treated patients, around 60% were male and around 40% female, and mean age was about 41 years. Those enrolled had earlier been treated with radiotherapy, temozolomide, or both, mostly both.

Findings and caveats of the study: Among all patients, vaccine-induced immune responses occurred in roughly 93%.

This CDR3 comprises 19 residues. J was trimmed by 1 base and V by 0 bases; bases with no gene match: 7. Germline CDR1 reads MNHNS; CDR2 reads SASEGT. In the case of this clone: Antigen: not known.

Using immunoSEQ multiplex PCR, the repertoire was profiled, and TCRdb retains in-frame clones only, with some absent. The repertoire holds some 16,000 clones, with around four fifths as singletons. As to time point: baseline, week 1 (first vaccination visit). Treatment here: pre-vaccination baseline after standard-of-care therapy. This rearrangement joins TRBV6-1 to TRBJ2-3; TRBD2 agrees at 13 bases. Sample: PBMCs, taken from a glioma patient treated with radiotherapy, temozolomide or both. This clonotype originated in a man aged 35-49 years with glioma. The CDR3 sequence is CASSEAMGLAGTGTDTQYF. The CDR3 nucleotides read TGTGCCAGCAGTGAAGCGATGGGACTAGCGGGAACGGGCACAGATACGCAGTATTTT.